A selection of T cell receptor beta chains follows, all from one sample in a study of radiation and T cells in renal cell carcinoma. TCRdb keeps only in-frame clones here, not all; method: immunoSEQ multiplex PCR. The profile covers about 150,000 clones, with around 90% appearing a single time and 10% to 15% taken by the ten largest. Sequencing used blood, obtained from a patient whose treatment included radiotherapy and nephrectomy. Receptors were obtained from a woman aged 45-59 years with renal cell carcinoma. Each CDR3 is given with its conserved first and last residue.

V	J	CDR3
TRBV7-3	TRBJ2-3	CASSPLAGGVDTQYF
TRBV18	TRBJ1-2	CASSPLQGQGNIGYTF
TRBV4-1	TRBJ1-5	CASSQANQPQHF
TRBV5-1	TRBJ2-6	CASSLSGTDANVLTF
TRBV25-1	TRBJ1-1	CASRTATEAFF
TRBV11-2	TRBJ2-7	CASSLGDRAHEQYF
TRBV14	TRBJ2-4	CASSHPSAAKNIQYF
TRBV19	TRBJ2-2	CASTLDRGDTGELFF
TRBV7-9	TRBJ2-5	CASSRTDQETQYF
TRBV15	TRBJ2-2	CATSRDPGNTGELFF
TRBV7-2	TRBJ2-1	CASSLGQRYNEQFF
TRBV19	TRBJ2-7	CASTAGTSAVEQYF
TRBV30	TRBJ2-5	CAWVSGQGVQETQYF
TRBV19	TRBJ2-5	CASSIPGAGETQYF
TRBV4-2	TRBJ1-3	CASRTGVGPNTIYF
TRBV7-2	TRBJ2-3	CASSSRISTDTQYF
TRBV2	TRBJ2-7	CASNPTAGSYEQYF
TRBV6-1	TRBJ1-4	CASSEALRTGVFF
TRBV9	TRBJ1-6	CASTRGQGPSSYNSPLHF
TRBV5-6	TRBJ1-6	CASSYSSSPLHF
TRBV27	TRBJ2-3	CASQWGVGYTDTQYF
TRBV19	TRBJ2-3	CASSIGTRTSTDTQYF
TRBV28	TRBJ1-6	CASSLLTGLGDSPLHF
TRBV10-3	TRBJ2-7	CAISESTGSYEQYF
TRBV19	TRBJ1-5	CASNYPGQGAGQPQHF
TRBV4-3	TRBJ2-3	CASSQEPADTQYF